What follows is one T cell receptor beta chain and its context. The antigen remains undetermined. These data belong to a study of somatic mutations in cytotoxic T cells in rheumatoid arthritis. General study points: Unknown were the antigen targets of the expanded CD8+ clones.

Produced via immunoSEQ multiplex PCR; TCRdb's table is partial and in-frame only. Of some 29,000 clones listed, around nine tenths are singletons. After CD4+ and CD8+ cells were isolated by positive magnetic bead selection, their purity was checked by flow cytometry. J lost 8 bases, V lost 3 bases, and 5 bases had no gene match. The length of the CDR3 is 15 residues. The germline V gene has CDR1 SGHTA and CDR2 FQGNSA. Material: CD8+ T cells sorted from blood. The receptor comes from an adult with rheumatoid arthritis. The chain joins TRBV7-2 to TRBJ2-1; 12 bases agree with TRBD2. The CDR3 is CASSFPSGGADEQFF. The CDR3 region has the DNA TGTGCCAGCAGCTTTCCTAGCGGGGGGGCAGATGAGCAGTTCTTC. Combining the CDR3 with reference TRBV7-2 and TRBJ2-1 gives the whole variable domain GAGVSQSPSNKVTEKGKDVELRCDPISGHTALYWYRQSLGQGLEFLIYFQGNSAPDKSGLPSDRFSAERTGGSVSTLTIQRTQQEDSAVYLCASSFPSGGADEQFFGPGTRLTVL.